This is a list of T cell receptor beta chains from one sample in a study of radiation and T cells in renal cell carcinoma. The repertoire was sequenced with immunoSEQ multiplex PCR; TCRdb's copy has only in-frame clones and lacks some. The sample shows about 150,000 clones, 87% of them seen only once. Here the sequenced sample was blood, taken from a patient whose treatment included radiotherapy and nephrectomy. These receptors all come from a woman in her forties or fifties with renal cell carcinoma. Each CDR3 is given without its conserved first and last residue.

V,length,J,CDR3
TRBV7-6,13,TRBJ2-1,ASSLDQGAYNEQF
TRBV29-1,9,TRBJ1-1,SVEVGAEAF
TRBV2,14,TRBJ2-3,ASSGTSGGITDTQY
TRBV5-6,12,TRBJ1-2,ASSRTASAYGYT
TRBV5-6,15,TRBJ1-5,ASSLGGVGFAPQPQH
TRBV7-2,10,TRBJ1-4,ASSFGVEKLF
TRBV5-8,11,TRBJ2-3,ASSLTYTDTQY
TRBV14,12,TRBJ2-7,ASSQDSLYYEQY
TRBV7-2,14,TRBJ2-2,ASSLASGGNTGELF
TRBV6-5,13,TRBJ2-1,ASQRGQGTYNEQF